This T cell receptor (beta chain) stems from a study of T cells after yellow fever vaccination. Study-level information: Preparation used SMART-Seq v4 Ultra Low Input for the low-cell-number fractions.

V trimming: 2 bases; J trimming: 8 bases; junction bases outside the gene matches: 13. The CDR3 consists of 17 residues. The germline CDR1 and CDR2 sequences are SGHTS and YDEGEE. A note on this clonotype: The antigen is unknown.

General study results and limits: Abundant clonotypes from the bulk population could get into FACS-sorted repertoires as contaminants. Clonotypes shared by both compartments, CD4 and CD8, made up a small share.

Production of TCR cDNA was by 5'RACE template switching, which also added a universal primer site and UMIs. TCRdb ran MiXCR on the 5' RACE reads and lists one entry per CDR3 protein. Here the sample spans some 500,000 distinct CDR3 sequences, roughly 12% being singletons. The input for sequencing was PBMCs, taken on the day of the yellow fever booster vaccination. The rearrangement links TRBV5-8 to TRBJ2-1; 10 nucleotides agree with TRBD2. This sequence originates from a man aged 25 to 40 who received the YFV17D yellow fever vaccine. The CDR3 here is CASSFAKILAGADEQFF. As DNA, the CDR3 is TGTGCCAGCAGCTTTGCCAAGATCCTAGCGGGAGCCGATGAGCAGTTCTTC.